A single sample is the source of the 3 T cell receptor beta chains below, sequenced in a study of cytomegalovirus exposure and HLA in healthy donors. Primers included in the PCR were 60 Vbeta and 13 Jbeta primers. Some clones are missing from TCRdb's copy, which holds only in-frame ones; the method was immunoSEQ multiplex PCR. Here the sample spans about 120,000 clones, 74% being singletons. The material sequenced was PBMCs. The receptors shown here come from a human donor in good health.

The chain recombines TRBV6-5 with TRBJ2-7; 7 nucleotides agree with TRBD2. CDR1 is MNHEY, CDR2 SVGAGI, per germline. J was trimmed by 3 bases and V by 7 bases; bases with no gene match: 9. CDR3 size: 14 residues. The CDR3 region is CASTPLAALYEQYF. CDR3 nucleotides: TGTGCCAGCACCCCTCTAGCGGCGCTCTACGAGCAGTACTTC.

J is TRBJ2-5 and V is TRBV6-1, with 11 bases lining up with TRBD1. The V and J ends lost 6 bases and 4 bases, in that order; junction bases with no gene match: 4. The CDR3 consists of 14 residues. CDR1 MNHNS and CDR2 SASEGT come from the germline V gene. CDR3 nucleotides: TGTGCCAGCAGAGCCGGGACAGGGGGAGAGACCCAGTACTTC. Protein sequence: CASRAGTGGETQYF.

The chain combines TRBV11-1 with TRBJ2-2; 9 nucleotides line up with TRBD1. The CDR3 is made up of 15 amino acids. Losses at the gene ends were 5 bases for V and 5 bases for J; bases not matched to a gene: 6. Looked up from germline, CDR1 is SGHAT and CDR2 is FQDESV (reference sequence). In DNA, the CDR3 is TGTGCCAGCAGCGAAGCCGGGACAGGGACCGGGGAGCTGTTTTTT. Its translation: CASSEAGTGTGELFF. Full variable domain (remainder filled in from reference TRBV11-1 and TRBJ2-2): EAEVAQSPRYKITEKSQAVAFWCDPISGHATLYWYRQILGQGPELLVQFQDESVVDDSQLPKDRFSAERLKGVDSTLKIQPAELGDSAMYLCASSEAGTGTGELFFGEGSRLTVL.